The clone carrying this TCR beta chain came up a few times. The sample holds other DNA sequences that translate to the same CDR3. These data belong to a study of blood T cell repertoires in COVID-19. CDR3 length: 11 residues. Trimming took 6 bases from V and 3 from J, leaving 9 bases between them. Germline CDR1 and CDR2: DFQATT and SNEGSKA (reference sequence). Clones were read by immunoSEQ multiplex PCR, and TCRdb kept only the in-frame ones, dropping some. The table lists over 75,000 clones, approximately 82% of them singletons. This chain links TRBV20-1 with TRBJ2-7; D is perhaps TRBD2 (5 bases). Material for sequencing was peripheral blood. This receptor was obtained from a woman of 80 years or more with acute or convalescent COVID-19. CDR3 DNA: TGCAGTGCCCGGGCGGGCTACGAGCAGTACTTC. Translation: CSARAGYEQYF.